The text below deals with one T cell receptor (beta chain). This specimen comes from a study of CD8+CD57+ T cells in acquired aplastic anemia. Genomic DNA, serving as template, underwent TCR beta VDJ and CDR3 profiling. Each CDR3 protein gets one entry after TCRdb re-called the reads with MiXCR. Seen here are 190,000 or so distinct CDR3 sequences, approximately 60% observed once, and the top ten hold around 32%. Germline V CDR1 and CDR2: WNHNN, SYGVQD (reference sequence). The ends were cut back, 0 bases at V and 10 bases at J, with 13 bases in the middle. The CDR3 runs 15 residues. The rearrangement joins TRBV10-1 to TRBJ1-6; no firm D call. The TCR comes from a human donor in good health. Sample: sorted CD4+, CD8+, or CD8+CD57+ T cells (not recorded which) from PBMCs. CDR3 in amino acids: CASSESGKKSSPLHF. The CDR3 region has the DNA TGCGCCAGCAGTGAGTCGGGCAAAAAGAGCTCACCCCTCCACTTT.